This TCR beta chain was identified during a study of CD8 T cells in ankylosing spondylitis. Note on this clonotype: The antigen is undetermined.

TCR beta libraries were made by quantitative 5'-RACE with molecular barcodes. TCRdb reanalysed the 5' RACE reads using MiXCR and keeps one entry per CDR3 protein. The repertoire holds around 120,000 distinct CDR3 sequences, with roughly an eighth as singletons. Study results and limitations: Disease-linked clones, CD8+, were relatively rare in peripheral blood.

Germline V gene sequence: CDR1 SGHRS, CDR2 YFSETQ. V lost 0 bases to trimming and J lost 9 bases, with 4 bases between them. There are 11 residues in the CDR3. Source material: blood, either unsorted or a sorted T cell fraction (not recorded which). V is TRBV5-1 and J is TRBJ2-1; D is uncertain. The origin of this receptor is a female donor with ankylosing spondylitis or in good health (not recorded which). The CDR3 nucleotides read TGCGCCAGCAGCTTGGGCGTTGAGCAGTTCTTC. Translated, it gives CASSLGVEQFF.